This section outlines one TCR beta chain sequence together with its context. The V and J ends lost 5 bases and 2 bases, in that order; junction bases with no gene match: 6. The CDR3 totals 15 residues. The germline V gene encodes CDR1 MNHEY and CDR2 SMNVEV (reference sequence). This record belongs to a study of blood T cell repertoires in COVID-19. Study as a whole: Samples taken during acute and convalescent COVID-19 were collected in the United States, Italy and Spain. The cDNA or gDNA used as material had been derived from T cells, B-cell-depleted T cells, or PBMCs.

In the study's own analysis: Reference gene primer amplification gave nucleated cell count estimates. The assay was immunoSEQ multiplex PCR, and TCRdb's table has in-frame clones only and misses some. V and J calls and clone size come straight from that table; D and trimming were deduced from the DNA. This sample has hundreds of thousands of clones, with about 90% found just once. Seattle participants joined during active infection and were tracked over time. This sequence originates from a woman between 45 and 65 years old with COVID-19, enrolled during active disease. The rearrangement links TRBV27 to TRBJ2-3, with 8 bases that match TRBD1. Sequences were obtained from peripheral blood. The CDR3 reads CASSATGVLTDTQYF. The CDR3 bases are TGTGCCAGCAGTGCGACAGGGGTACTCACAGATACGCAGTATTTT.